This T cell receptor (beta chain) was documented in a study of yellow fever vaccine responses in identical twins. The V end was cut by 3 bases, the J end by 6 bases, with 6 bases between. Germline assignment: CDR1 LNHDA and CDR2 SQIVND (reference sequence). This CDR3 region has 12 residues. TCRdb recomputed calls from the RT-PCR reads with MiXCR, one row per CDR3 protein. The sample includes roughly 6,900 distinct CDR3 sequences, roughly 84% of them seen just once. A note on this clonotype: What it binds is not known.

Study-wide results and limits: Twins' vaccine T cell response reportedly seemed partly convergent, partly personalized.

This sequence originates from a woman in her late teens or twenties who received the yellow fever vaccine. The chain recombines TRBV19 with TRBJ2-1; D may be TRBD2 (5 bases). The sequenced sample was T cells from blood (PBMCs), unsorted or a sorted subset (not recorded which), obtained before or after yellow fever vaccination (not recorded which). CDR3 protein: CASSIAGNEQFF. The DNA for the CDR3 is TGTGCCAGTAGTATCGCGGGCAATGAGCAGTTCTTC.